This note documents a single TCR beta chain sequence. These data come from a study of blood T cell repertoires in COVID-19. CDR3 length: 15 amino acids. The germline CDR1 and CDR2 sequences are SGHDT and YYEEEE. Germline trimming cut 6 bases from V and 3 bases from J; bases unmatched to any gene: 9. Libraries were prepared by immunoSEQ multiplex PCR; TCRdb keeps only in-frame clonotypes and omits some of them. The table shows roughly 180,000 clones, with more than 70% occurring only once. J is TRBJ2-7 and V is TRBV5-6; 10 bases align to TRBD1. The source is a man aged 60 to 75 who had recovered from COVID-19. Sequenced material: PBMCs or T cells enriched from blood (not recorded which). CDR3 loop: CASIRGGQGGYEQYF. CDR3 DNA sequence: TGTGCCAGCATTAGGGGAGGACAGGGGGGCTACGAGCAGTACTTC.